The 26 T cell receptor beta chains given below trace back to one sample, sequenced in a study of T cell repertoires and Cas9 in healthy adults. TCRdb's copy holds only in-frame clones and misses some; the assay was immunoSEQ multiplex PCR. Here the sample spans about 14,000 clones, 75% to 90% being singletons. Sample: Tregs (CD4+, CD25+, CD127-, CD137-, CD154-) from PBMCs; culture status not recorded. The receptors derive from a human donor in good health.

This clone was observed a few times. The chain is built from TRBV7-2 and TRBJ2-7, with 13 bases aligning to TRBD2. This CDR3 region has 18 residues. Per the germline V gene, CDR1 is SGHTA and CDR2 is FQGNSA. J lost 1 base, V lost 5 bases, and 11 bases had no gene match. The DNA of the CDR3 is TGTGCCAGCAGCCAACGGACTAGCGGGGGCCTCCGGTCCTACGAGCAGTACTTC. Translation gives CASSQRTSGGLRSYEQYF. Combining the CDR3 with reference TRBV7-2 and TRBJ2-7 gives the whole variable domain GAGVSQSPSNKVTEKGKDVELRCDPISGHTALYWYRQSLGQGLEFLIYFQGNSAPDKSGLPSDRFSAERTGGSVSTLTIQRTQQEDSAVYLCASSQRTSGGLRSYEQYFGPGTRLTVT.

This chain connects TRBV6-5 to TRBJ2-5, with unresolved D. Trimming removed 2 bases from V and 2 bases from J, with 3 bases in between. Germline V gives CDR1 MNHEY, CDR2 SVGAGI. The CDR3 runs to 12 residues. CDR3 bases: TGTGCCAGCAGTTACCCGCAAGAGACCCAGTACTTC. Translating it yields CASSYPQETQYF.

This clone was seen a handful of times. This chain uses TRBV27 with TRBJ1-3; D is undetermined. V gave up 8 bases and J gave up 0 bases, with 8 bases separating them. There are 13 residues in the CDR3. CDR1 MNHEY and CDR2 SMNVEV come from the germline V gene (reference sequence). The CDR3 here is CASGRGSGNTIYF. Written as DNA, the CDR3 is TGTGCCAGCGGACGAGGCTCTGGAAACACCATATATTTT.

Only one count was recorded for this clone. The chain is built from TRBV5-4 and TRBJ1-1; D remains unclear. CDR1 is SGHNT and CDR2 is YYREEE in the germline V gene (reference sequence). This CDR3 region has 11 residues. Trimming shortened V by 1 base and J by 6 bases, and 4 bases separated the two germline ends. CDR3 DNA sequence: TGTGCCAGCAGCTTGAGAGCTGAAGCTTTCTTT. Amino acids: CASSLRAEAFF.

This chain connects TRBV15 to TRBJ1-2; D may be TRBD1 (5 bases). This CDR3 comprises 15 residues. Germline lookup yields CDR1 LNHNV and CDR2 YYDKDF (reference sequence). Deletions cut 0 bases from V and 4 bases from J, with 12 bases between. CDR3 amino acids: CATSRDPAGIYGYTF. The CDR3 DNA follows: TGTGCCACCAGCAGAGATCCGGCAGGGATCTATGGCTACACCTTC.

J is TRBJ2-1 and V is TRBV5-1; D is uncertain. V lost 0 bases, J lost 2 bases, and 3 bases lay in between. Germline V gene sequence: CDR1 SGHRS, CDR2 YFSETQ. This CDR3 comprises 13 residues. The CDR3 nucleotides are TGCGCCAGCAGCTTGGATCCCTACAATGAGCAGTTCTTC. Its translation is CASSLDPYNEQFF.

The CDR3 spells CASSQMSGTGYTGELFF. The CDR3 nucleotides are TGTGCCAGCAGCCAAATGAGTGGGACAGGCTACACCGGGGAGCTGTTTTTT. The chain links TRBV4-2 to TRBJ2-2, with 8 nucleotides matching TRBD1. Germline CDR1 LGHNA, CDR2 YNFKEQ. The CDR3 runs 17 residues. V trimming: 2 bases; J trimming: 3 bases; junction bases outside the gene matches: 8.

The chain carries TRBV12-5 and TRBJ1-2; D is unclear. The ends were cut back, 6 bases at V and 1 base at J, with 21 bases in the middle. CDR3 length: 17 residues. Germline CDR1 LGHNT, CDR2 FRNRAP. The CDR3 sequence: CASGSGGYRGSNYGYTF. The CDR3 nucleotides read TGTGCTAGTGGCTCTGGTGGGTACCGAGGGAGTAACTATGGCTACACCTTC.

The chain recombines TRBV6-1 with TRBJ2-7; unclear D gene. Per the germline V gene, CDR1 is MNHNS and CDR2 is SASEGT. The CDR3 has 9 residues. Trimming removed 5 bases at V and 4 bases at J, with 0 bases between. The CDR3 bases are TGTGCCAGCAGTTACGAGCAGTACGTC. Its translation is CASSYEQYV.

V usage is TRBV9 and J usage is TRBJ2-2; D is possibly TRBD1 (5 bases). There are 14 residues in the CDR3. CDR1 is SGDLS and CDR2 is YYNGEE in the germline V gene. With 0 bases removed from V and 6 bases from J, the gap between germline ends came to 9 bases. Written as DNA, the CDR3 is TGTGCCAGCAGCGTAGGAAACAGGCCCGGGGAGCTGTTTTTT. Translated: CASSVGNRPGELFF. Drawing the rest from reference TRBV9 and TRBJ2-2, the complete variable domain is DSGVTQTPKHLITATGQRVTLRCSPRSGDLSVYWYQQSLDQGLQFLIQYYNGEERAKGNILERFSAQQFPDLHSELNLSSLELGDSALYFCASSVGNRPGELFFGEGSRLTVL.

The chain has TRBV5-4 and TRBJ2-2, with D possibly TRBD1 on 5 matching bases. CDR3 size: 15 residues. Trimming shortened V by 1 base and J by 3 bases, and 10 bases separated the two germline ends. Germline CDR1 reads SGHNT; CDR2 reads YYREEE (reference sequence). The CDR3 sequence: CASSLIQEHTGELFF. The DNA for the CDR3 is TGTGCCAGCAGCTTGATACAGGAACACACCGGGGAGCTGTTTTTT.

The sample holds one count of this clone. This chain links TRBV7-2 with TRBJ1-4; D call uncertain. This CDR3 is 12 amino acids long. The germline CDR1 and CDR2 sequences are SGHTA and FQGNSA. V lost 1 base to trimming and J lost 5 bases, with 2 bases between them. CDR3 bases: TGTGCCAGCAGCTTAGTCAATGAAAAACTGTTTTTT. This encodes CASSLVNEKLFF.

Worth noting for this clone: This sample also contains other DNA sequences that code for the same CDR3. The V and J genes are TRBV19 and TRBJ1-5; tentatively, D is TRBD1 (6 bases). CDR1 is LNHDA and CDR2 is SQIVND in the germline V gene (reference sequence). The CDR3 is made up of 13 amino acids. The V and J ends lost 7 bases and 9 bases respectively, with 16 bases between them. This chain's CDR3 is CASTGTRKWPQHF. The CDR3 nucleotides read TGTGCCAGTACCGGGACACGGAAATGGCCCCAGCATTTT.

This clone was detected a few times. The chain's CDR3 is CASSQEWSGSSKVFF. CDR3 DNA sequence: TGCGCCAGCAGCCAAGAATGGTCAGGGTCAAGTAAGGTGTTTTTT. V gene TRBV4-3 combines with J gene TRBJ1-4; perhaps TRBD1 as D (5 bases). The germline CDR1 and CDR2 sequences are LGHNA and YSLEER. V lost 0 bases to trimming and J lost 15 bases, with 20 bases between them. The CDR3 runs 15 residues.

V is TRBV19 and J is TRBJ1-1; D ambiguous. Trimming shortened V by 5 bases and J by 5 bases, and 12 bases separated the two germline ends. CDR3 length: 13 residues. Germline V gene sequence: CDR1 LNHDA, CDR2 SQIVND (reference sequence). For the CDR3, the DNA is TGTGCCAGTAGTTTTGGACGGAAGACTGAAGCTTTCTTT. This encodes CASSFGRKTEAFF.

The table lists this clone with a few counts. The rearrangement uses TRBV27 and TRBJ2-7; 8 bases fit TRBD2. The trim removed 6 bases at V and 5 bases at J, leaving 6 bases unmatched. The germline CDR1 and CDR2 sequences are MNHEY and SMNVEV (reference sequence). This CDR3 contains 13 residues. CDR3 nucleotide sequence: TGTGCCAGCAGAGCCAGCGGGGGCCACGAGCAGTACGTC. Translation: CASRASGGHEQYV.

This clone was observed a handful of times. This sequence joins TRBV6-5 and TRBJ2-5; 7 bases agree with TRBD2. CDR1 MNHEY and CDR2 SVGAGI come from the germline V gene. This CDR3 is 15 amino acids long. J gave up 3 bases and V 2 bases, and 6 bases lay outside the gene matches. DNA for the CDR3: TGTGCCAGCAGTTACGTCCCAGGGAGGGAAGAGACCCAGTACTTC. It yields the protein CASSYVPGREETQYF.

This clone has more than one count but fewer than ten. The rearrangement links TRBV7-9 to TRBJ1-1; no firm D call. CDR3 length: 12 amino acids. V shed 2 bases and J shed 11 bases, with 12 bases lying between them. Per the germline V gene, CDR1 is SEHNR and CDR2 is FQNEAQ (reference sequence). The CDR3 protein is CASSLTLGSAFF. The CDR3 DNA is TGTGCCAGCAGCTTAACTTTAGGTTCCGCTTTCTTT. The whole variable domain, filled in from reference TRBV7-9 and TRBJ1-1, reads DTGVSQNPRHKITKRGQNVTFRCDPISEHNRLYWYRQTLGQGPEFLTYFQNEAQLEKSRLLSDRFSAERPKGSFSTLEIQRTEQGDSAMYLCASSLTLGSAFFGQGTRLTVV.

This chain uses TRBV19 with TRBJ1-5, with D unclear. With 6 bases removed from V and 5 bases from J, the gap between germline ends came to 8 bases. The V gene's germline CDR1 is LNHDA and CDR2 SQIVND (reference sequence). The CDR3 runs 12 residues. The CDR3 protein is CASRQTDQPQHF. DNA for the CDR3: TGTGCCAGTAGACAGACGGATCAGCCCCAGCATTTT. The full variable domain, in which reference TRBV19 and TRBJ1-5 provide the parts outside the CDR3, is DGGITQSPKYLFRKEGQNVTLSCEQNLNHDAMYWYRQDPGQGLRLIYYSQIVNDFQKGDIAEGYSVSREKKESFPLTVTSAQKNPTAFYLCASRQTDQPQHFGDGTRLSIL.

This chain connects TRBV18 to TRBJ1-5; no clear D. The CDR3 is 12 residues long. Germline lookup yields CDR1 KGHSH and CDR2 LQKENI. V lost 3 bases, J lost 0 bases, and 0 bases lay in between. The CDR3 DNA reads TGTGCCAGCTCACCTAGCAATCAGCCCCAGCATTTT. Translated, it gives CASSPSNQPQHF.

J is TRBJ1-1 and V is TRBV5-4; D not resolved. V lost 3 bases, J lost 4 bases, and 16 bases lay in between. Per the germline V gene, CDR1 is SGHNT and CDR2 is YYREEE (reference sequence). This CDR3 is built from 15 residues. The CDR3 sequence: CASSSPVRRGTEAFF. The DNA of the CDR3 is TGTGCCAGCAGCTCCCCGGTCCGGCGGGGCACTGAAGCTTTCTTT.

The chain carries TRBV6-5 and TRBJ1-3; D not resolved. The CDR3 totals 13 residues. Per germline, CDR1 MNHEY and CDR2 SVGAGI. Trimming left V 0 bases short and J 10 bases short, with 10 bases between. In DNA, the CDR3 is TGTGCCAGCAGTTACTCGGTCCCGGGGACCATATATTTT. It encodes CASSYSVPGTIYF.

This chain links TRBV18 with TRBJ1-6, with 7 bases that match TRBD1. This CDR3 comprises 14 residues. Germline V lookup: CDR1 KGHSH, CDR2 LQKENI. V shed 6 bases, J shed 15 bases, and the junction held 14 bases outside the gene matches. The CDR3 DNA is TGTGCCAGCTCCCCGAGGGAGGGGGCGATTGGCCTCCACTTT. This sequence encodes CASSPREGAIGLHF.

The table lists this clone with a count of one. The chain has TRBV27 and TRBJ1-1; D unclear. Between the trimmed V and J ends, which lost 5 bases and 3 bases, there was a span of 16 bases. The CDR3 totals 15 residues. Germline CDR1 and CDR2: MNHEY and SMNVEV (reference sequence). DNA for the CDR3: TGTGCCAGCAGTCCCCCCCCCGCCGGGTACACTGAAGCTTTCTTT. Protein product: CASSPPPAGYTEAFF.

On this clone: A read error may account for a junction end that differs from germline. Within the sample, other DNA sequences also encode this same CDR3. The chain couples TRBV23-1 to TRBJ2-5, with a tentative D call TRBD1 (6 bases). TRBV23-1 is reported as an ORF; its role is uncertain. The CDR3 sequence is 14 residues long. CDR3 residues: CASSQSGVGDTDDF. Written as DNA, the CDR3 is TGCGCCAGCAGTCAATCGGGTGTGGGGGACACGGATGACTTC.

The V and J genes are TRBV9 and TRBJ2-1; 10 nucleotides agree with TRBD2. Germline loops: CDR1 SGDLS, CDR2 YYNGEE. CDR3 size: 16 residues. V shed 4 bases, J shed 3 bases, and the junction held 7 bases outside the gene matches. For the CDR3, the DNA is TGTGCCAGCAGCCCCTGGACTAGCGGATTCTACAATGAGCAGTTCTTC. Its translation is CASSPWTSGFYNEQFF.